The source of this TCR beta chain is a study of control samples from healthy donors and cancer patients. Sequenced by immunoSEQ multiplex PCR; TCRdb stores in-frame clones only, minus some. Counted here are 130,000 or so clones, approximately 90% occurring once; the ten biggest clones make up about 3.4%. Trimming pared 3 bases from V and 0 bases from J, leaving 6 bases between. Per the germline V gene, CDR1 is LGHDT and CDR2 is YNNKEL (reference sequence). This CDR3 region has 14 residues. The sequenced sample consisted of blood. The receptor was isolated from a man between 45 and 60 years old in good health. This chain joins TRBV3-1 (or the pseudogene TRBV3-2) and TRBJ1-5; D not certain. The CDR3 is CASSHTYSNQPQHF. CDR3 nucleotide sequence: TGTGCCAGCAGCCACACGTATAGCAATCAGCCCCAGCATTTT.